This T cell receptor beta chain was captured by sequencing in a study of blood T cells in healthy people across ages. General study findings and limits: Diversity was higher, and naive CD4+ cells more numerous, in long-lived donors than in aged donors.

It was with a sample-barcoded 5' primer and a J-beta primer mix that a second PCR of roughly 7 to 11 cycles was run. The yield of each sample was at least 2.5 million CDR3-containing paired-end reads. In TCRdb, the 5' RACE reads were re-called with MiXCR into one record per CDR3 protein. This table holds around 1.7 million distinct CDR3 sequences, 28% found once. As regards this clonotype: Its antigen is not known.

Germline V lookup: CDR1 SEHNR, CDR2 FQNEAQ (reference sequence). The length of the CDR3 is 13 residues. V gave up 4 bases and J gave up 6 bases, with 11 bases separating them. Material: blood. The sequence derives from a woman in her thirties in good health. The V gene is TRBV7-9, the J gene TRBJ2-3, with D unclear. The CDR3 region is CASSSPSRDTQYF. The CDR3 DNA reads as TGTGCCAGCAGCTCCCCATCGCGGGATACGCAGTATTTT.